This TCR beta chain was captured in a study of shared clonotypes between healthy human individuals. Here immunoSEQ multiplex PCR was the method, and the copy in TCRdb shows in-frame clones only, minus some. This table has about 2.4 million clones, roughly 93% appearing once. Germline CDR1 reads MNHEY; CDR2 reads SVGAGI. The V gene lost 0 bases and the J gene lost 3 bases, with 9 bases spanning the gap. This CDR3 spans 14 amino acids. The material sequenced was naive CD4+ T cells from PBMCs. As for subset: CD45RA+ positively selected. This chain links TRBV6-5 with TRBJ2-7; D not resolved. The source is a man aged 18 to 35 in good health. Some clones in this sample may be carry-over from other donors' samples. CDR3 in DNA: TGTGCCAGCAGTTACTCGTCCGGCCACTACGAGCAGTACTTC. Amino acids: CASSYSSGHYEQYF.